The sequence of this TCR beta chain was determined in a study of cytomegalovirus exposure and HLA in healthy donors. General study findings and limits: It was confirmed in vitro that a few of the CMV-associated chains were specific for CMV antigens. Published work reported that the classifier diagnosed cytomegalovirus status with high specificity and sensitivity. Cytomegalovirus-associated status was assigned to more than 150 TCR beta chains.

The donors were part of the approximately 120-subject validation cohort, which stood apart from the approximately 640-subject first cohort. Method: immunoSEQ multiplex PCR; TCRdb's copy keeps in-frame clones and lacks some. The repertoire holds about 160,000 clones, with 80% to 90% as singletons. Deletions cut 4 bases from V and 0 bases from J, with 17 bases between. Germline V gene lookup returns CDR1 SGDLS and CDR2 YYNGEE. This CDR3 is built from 16 residues. This clone was seen only once. The target antigen is unknown. Sequencing used PBMCs. This chain connects TRBV9 to TRBJ2-7; perhaps TRBD2 as D (6 bases). This clonotype originated in a woman aged 25 to 39 in good health and CMV-seronegative. This CDR3 reads CASSPSGTGASYEQYF. The CDR3 DNA reads as TGTGCCAGCAGCCCCTCCGGGACGGGAGCCTCCTACGAGCAGTACTTC. The whole variable domain, remainder taken from reference TRBV9 and TRBJ2-7, is DSGVTQTPKHLITATGQRVTLRCSPRSGDLSVYWYQQSLDQGLQFLIQYYNGEERAKGNILERFSAQQFPDLHSELNLSSLELGDSALYFCASSPSGTGASYEQYFGPGTRLTVT.